This record covers a single T cell receptor beta chain. Its binding antigen is unknown. Qualities for individual bases were not recorded, and no much larger clone is one base off. One collaborating source in Seattle enrolled patients while the patients were actively infected and followed the patients over time throughout the course of disease. Whole blood was collected in K2EDTA tubes by collaborating institutions according to the institutions' own protocols. Collaborator samples were shipped for TCRbeta analysis as frozen whole blood, isolated PBMCs, or DNA extracted from either sample type. The data derive from a study of blood T cell repertoires in COVID-19 (dated by TCRdb to 2018 to 2020). With regard to the full study: The collaborator samples originated in the United States, Italy and Spain and spanned the acute and convalescent phases of COVID-19. The prospective study material was composed of cDNA or gDNA derived from T cells, B-cell-depleted T cells, or PBMCs. Deeply sampled blood TCRbeta repertoires from subjects exposed to, actively infected with, or recovered from COVID-19 were included in the dataset. The repertoires were released in a freely available public database intended as a resource for research on the immune response to SARS-CoV-2. The samples were drawn from the first 160 participants of the ongoing ImmuneRACE study and from under 1,500 subjects provided by 6 global collaborators. A de-identified subject ID, COVID-19 status, age in years and sex were almost always included in the sample metadata. Where HLA class I and class II types were available, the types were taken from metadata supplied by the sample provider, not from assay-based typing. Results and caveats for the whole study, not just this receptor: The quantity of clinical and demographic metadata differed by source and by participant and was supplied without curation.

The immunoSEQ Assay, a bias-controlled multiplex PCR, was used to amplify TCRbeta CDR3 regions from genomic DNA. As for how the authors treated the data: Within the assay, amplification of reference gene primers was used to estimate how many nucleated cells each sample contained. Sequence reads were collapsed and filtered to measure the absolute abundance of every unique TCRbeta CDR3 rearrangement. For each sample, productive Simpson clonality was calculated by taking the square root of Simpson's diversity index across productive rearrangements. TCRdb obtained this table from immuneACCESS and retained in-frame rearrangements with V and J assigned. These tables miss some clones; where compared with another copy, unresolved V genes account for less than half of the shortfall, and the remainder is unexplained. The D gene and trimming were derived from the DNA, and the V and J assignments and clone size from that table. The sample data list about 180,000 clones, and over 70% of these were observed just once. The ten largest clones add up to 7% of the sample.

Sequenced sample: peripheral blood. The clonotype was recovered from a woman in her thirties or forties with COVID-19, enrolled during active disease.

CDR3 protein: CASGQYNEQFF. The base sequence is TGTGCCAGCGGACAGTACAATGAGCAGTTCTTC. The V gene is TRBV6-4 and the J gene is TRBJ2-1; TRBD1 could be the D gene, as 6 bases match. At the junction V is shortened by 8 bases and J by 4 bases, with 6 bases in between. From the germline V gene, CDR1 is MRHNA and CDR2 is SNTAGT. The CDR3, cysteine through phenylalanine, is 11 amino acids long. Only CDR3 DNA remains: 33 bases, in frame from the first base.